Listed below are T cell receptor beta chains from one sample, sequenced in a study of blood T cell repertoires in COVID-19. Profiling relied on immunoSEQ multiplex PCR, and the TCRdb table lists in-frame clones only, not all of them. Of over 200,000 clones listed, roughly 88% are singletons. The sample comprised PBMCs or T cells enriched from blood (not recorded which). The source of these receptors is a woman aged 40 to 50 with acute COVID-19. The CDR3 runs from the conserved cysteine through the conserved F or W. The D gene is left open where the match is weak. Expanded clones are given a class, and other clones once, few, many or no size at all.

D: TRBD1
J: TRBJ1-1
size: once
V: TRBV19
DNA: TGTGCCACCACGGGCGGGGCCGGGACAGAGAACACTGAAGCTTTCTTT
CDR3: CATTGGAGTENTEAFF

D: -
J: TRBJ2-2
size: -
V: TRBV2
DNA: TGTGCCAGCAGTGTGCTAGGAAATTCGAACACCGGGGAGCTGTTTTTT
CDR3: CASSVLGNSNTGELFF

D: TRBD2
J: TRBJ2-1
size: -
V: TRBV5-1
DNA: TGCGCCAGCAGCTTGGCCAGGGGACTAGCCGGGTCCTACAATGAGCAGTTCTTC
CDR3: CASSLARGLAGSYNEQFF

D: TRBD1
J: TRBJ1-1
size: many
V: TRBV7-9
DNA: TGTGCCAGCAGCTTATCACTGGACAGGATCTCTGAAGCTTTCTTT
CDR3: CASSLSLDRISEAFF

D: -
J: TRBJ1-6
size: -
V: TRBV3-1/TRBV3-2
DNA: TGTGCCAGCAGCCAAGTATCTGCAGGGACACCACCCCTCCACTTT
CDR3: CASSQVSAGTPPLHF

D: -
J: TRBJ1-3
size: -
V: TRBV7-2
DNA: TGTGCCAGCAGCTTAGGGCTAGGGGTGGGAAACACCATATATTTT
CDR3: CASSLGLGVGNTIYF

D: -
J: TRBJ1-5
size: -
V: TRBV20-1
DNA: TGCAGTGCTAGTGGGGGGGGACAGCCCCAGCATTTT
CDR3: CSASGGGQPQHF

D: -
J: TRBJ1-2
size: once
V: TRBV5-4
DNA: TGTGCCAGCAGCTCGGCTAGCACGTTCGATGGCTACACCTTC
CDR3: CASSSASTFDGYTF

D: -
J: TRBJ2-7
size: -
V: TRBV15
DNA: TGTGCCACCAGTCCGGAAGGGGCCACCTACGAGCAGTACTTC
CDR3: CATSPEGATYEQYF

D: -
J: TRBJ2-5
size: -
V: TRBV19
DNA: TGTGCCAGTAGTATCCGGGGGAAGGAGACCCAGTACTTC
CDR3: CASSIRGKETQYF

D: TRBD1
J: TRBJ1-1
size: once
V: TRBV7-9
DNA: TGTGCCAGCAGCCCCGTTTCCGGGACAGTGAACACTGAAGCTTTCTTT
CDR3: CASSPVSGTVNTEAFF

D: TRBD1
J: TRBJ2-1
size: -
V: TRBV7-2
DNA: TGTGCCAGCAGCTCACGGACAGGGGGCGCCTACAATGAGCAGTTCTTC
CDR3: CASSSRTGGAYNEQFF

D: TRBD2
J: TRBJ2-2
size: -
V: TRBV7-6
DNA: TGTGCCAGCAGCTTAGGGGGAGGGCCGTGGACCGGGGAGCTGTTTTTT
CDR3: CASSLGGGPWTGELFF

D: TRBD1
J: TRBJ1-6
size: -
V: TRBV19
DNA: TGTGCCAGCCTCCGGGACAGGGGTTCACCCCTCCACTTT
CDR3: CASLRDRGSPLHF

D: TRBD1
J: TRBJ1-2
size: -
V: TRBV10-2
DNA: TGCGCCAGCACCGGCGACAGGGGAGGGTTCAACTATGGCTACACCTTC
CDR3: CASTGDRGGFNYGYTF

D: -
J: TRBJ2-2
size: -
V: TRBV6-5
DNA: TGTGCCAGCAGTTACCCCGGCACTAAGAACACCGGGGAGCTGTTTTTT
CDR3: CASSYPGTKNTGELFF

D: TRBD2
J: TRBJ2-5
size: few
V: TRBV18
DNA: TGTGCCAGCTCACCAGACGAACTAGCGGAAGAGACCCAGTACTTC
CDR3: CASSPDELAEETQYF

D: -
J: TRBJ1-4
size: -
V: TRBV7-9
DNA: TGTGCCAGCAGCTTAGCGATGGGGCCGAATGAAAAACTGTTTTTT
CDR3: CASSLAMGPNEKLFF

D: -
J: TRBJ1-5
size: -
V: TRBV6-4
DNA: TGTGCCAGCAGCACAGGGTCGAATCAGCCCCAGCATTTT
CDR3: CASSTGSNQPQHF

D: TRBD2
J: TRBJ2-3
size: -
V: TRBV29-1
DNA: TGCAGCGCAGGCCAGCTAGCGGGGGGAGATACGCAGTATTTT
CDR3: CSAGQLAGGDTQYF

D: TRBD2
J: TRBJ2-1
size: -
V: TRBV19
DNA: TGTGCCAGTAGTATTTGGAGCGGGAGTCCGGATGAGCAGTTCTTC
CDR3: CASSIWSGSPDEQFF

D: TRBD1
J: TRBJ1-3
size: -
V: TRBV18
DNA: TGTGCCAGCTCACAAGGAATCGACAGGGCTGGAAACACCATATATTTT
CDR3: CASSQGIDRAGNTIYF

D: TRBD1
J: TRBJ1-1
size: -
V: TRBV5-6
DNA: TGTGCCAGCAGCTTTGGGACAGGGGGCTCGGGGACTGAAGCTTTCTTT
CDR3: CASSFGTGGSGTEAFF

D: -
J: TRBJ2-3
size: -
V: TRBV4-2
DNA: TGTGCCAGCAGCCAGCGGCGGGGCGATACGCAGTATTTT
CDR3: CASSQRRGDTQYF

D: -
J: TRBJ1-1
size: -
V: TRBV5-4
DNA: TGTGCCAGCAGCTTGGACCCGGTGGGGCTAACTGAAGCTTTCTTT
CDR3: CASSLDPVGLTEAFF

D: TRBD2
J: TRBJ2-5
size: once
V: TRBV7-9
DNA: TGTGCCAGCAGCTTAGGTGCTAGCGGGAGATACGGGGAGACCCAGTACTTC
CDR3: CASSLGASGRYGETQYF

D: TRBD1
J: TRBJ2-2
size: -
V: TRBV24-1
DNA: TGTGCCACCAGTGACCCGGGACAGGGAAACACCGGGGAGCTGTTTTTT
CDR3: CATSDPGQGNTGELFF

D: -
J: TRBJ2-2
size: -
V: TRBV6-5
DNA: TGTGCCAGCAGTTACCAGATGACCGGGGAGCTGTTTTTT
CDR3: CASSYQMTGELFF

D: -
J: TRBJ2-1
size: once
V: TRBV4-2
DNA: TGTGCCAGCAGCCGGGTCCCCCCGACAGGAGCCCATGAGCAGTTCTTC
CDR3: CASSRVPPTGAHEQFF

D: TRBD1
J: TRBJ2-2
size: -
V: TRBV7-9
DNA: TGTGCCAGCAGACCGACAGGGCAAAACACCGGGGAGCTGTTTTTT
CDR3: CASRPTGQNTGELFF

D: -
J: TRBJ1-2
size: few
V: TRBV7-2
DNA: TGTGCCAGCAGCTCCAACCGAGGGGGCTACACCTTC
CDR3: CASSSNRGGYTF